The rows below give T cell receptor beta chains drawn from one sample of a study of T cell changes during pregnancy in multiple sclerosis. TCRdb keeps only in-frame clones here, not all; method: immunoSEQ multiplex PCR. This table holds about 36,000 clones, 93% found once. The sequencing used CD4+ T cells from peripheral blood mononuclear cells, collected in the first trimester of pregnancy. The receptors originated from a female donor with multiple sclerosis, enrolled in a pregnancy study. Both conserved end residues are part of each CDR3. The D gene is left open where the match is weak. Clone sizes are given selectively: once, few, many, or a class where the clone is expanded.

once,TRBJ1-6,TRBD1,TRBV4-3,TGCGCCAGCAGCCTGACAGGGACTGACTCACCCCTCCACTTT,CASSLTGTDSPLHF
NA,TRBJ1-5,NA,TRBV18,TGTGCCAGCTCACTAAAACGACAGGATCAGCCCCAGCATTTT,CASSLKRQDQPQHF
NA,TRBJ2-3,TRBD2,TRBV10-3,TGTGCCATCAGTGAGTCGAGTAGCGGGAGCCTTACGCAGTATTTT,CAISESSSGSLTQYF
NA,TRBJ1-3,TRBD1,TRBV10-1,TGCGCCAGCCGCGCCCTACAGGGGGCGCGCGGAAACACCATATATTTT,CASRALQGARGNTIYF
NA,TRBJ2-1,TRBD2,TRBV11-3,TGTGCCAGCAGCTTAGGCCTAGCGGGGGTACTTAACGAGCAGTTCTTC,CASSLGLAGVLNEQFF
NA,TRBJ1-1,NA,TRBV21-1,TGTGCCAGCAGCTTCCCGGGACAGGGTACCACTGAAGCTTTCTTT,CASSFPGQGTTEAFF
NA,TRBJ1-5,TRBD1,TRBV4-1,TGCGCCAGCAGCCAAGGTTTCCCGGGGACAGGGGGCAGGGATCAGCCCCAGCATTTT,CASSQGFPGTGGRDQPQHF
NA,TRBJ2-7,NA,TRBV7-3,TGTGCCAGCAGCTTAACCCGGGACTACGAGCAGTACTTC,CASSLTRDYEQYF
NA,TRBJ2-1,NA,TRBV6-5,TGTGCCAGCAGTACCGACCCGACTAATGAGCAGTTCTTC,CASSTDPTNEQFF
NA,TRBJ2-7,NA,TRBV19,TGTGCCAGTAGTATCACAGGGTACAACTACGAGCAGTACTTC,CASSITGYNYEQYF
once,TRBJ1-1,TRBD1,TRBV11-1,TGTGCCAGCAGCTTAAACAGGGGGCGATCGGCTTTCTTT,CASSLNRGRSAFF
NA,TRBJ1-5,NA,TRBV2,TGTGCCAGCACGGGTAGCAATCAGCCCCAGCATTTT,CASTGSNQPQHF
NA,TRBJ2-7,TRBD2,TRBV18,TGTGCCAGCTCACCAGCGGGGGATACCTACGAGCAGTACTTC,CASSPAGDTYEQYF
NA,TRBJ2-1,NA,TRBV5-1,TGCGCCAGCACAGGGGTCGGCTACAATGAGCAGTTCTTC,CASTGVGYNEQFF
NA,TRBJ2-1,NA,TRBV6-5,TGTGCCAGCAGTCGAGCACCCGTGACCTACAATGAGCAGTTCTTC,CASSRAPVTYNEQFF
NA,TRBJ2-1,TRBD2,TRBV7-6,TGTGCCAGCAGCTCACGCTCTTCTAGCGGGGGGGCCATGGGCTCCTACAATGAGCAGTTCTTC,CASSSRSSSGGAMGSYNEQFF
once,TRBJ1-5,NA,TRBV6-5,TGTGCCAGCAGTACCCTAAATAGCAATCAGCCCCAGCATTTT,CASSTLNSNQPQHF
NA,TRBJ1-2,TRBD1,TRBV2,TGTGCCAGCAGTGAAGTTGGGGGACAGGGGAGAGGCTACACCTTC,CASSEVGGQGRGYTF
NA,TRBJ1-2,NA,TRBV7-2,TGTGCCAGCAGCTTAGGCGGGGCTATTTATGGCTACACCTTC,CASSLGGAIYGYTF
NA,TRBJ1-2,NA,TRBV6-5,TGTGCCAGCAGTTACTCTGAAGGGCGAGGGGGCTACACCTTC,CASSYSEGRGGYTF
NA,TRBJ1-5,NA,TRBV2,TGTGCCACTCAACCACTAGTCTCCAATCAGCCCCAGCATTTT,CATQPLVSNQPQHF
few,TRBJ1-4,NA,TRBV7-9,TGTGCCAGCAGCTTCGACAGCGCTAATGAAAAACTGTTTTTT,CASSFDSANEKLFF
NA,TRBJ2-4,TRBD2,TRBV7-7,TGTGCCAGCAGCTGGTACGGACTAGCGGGCTCCAAAAACATTCAGTACTTC,CASSWYGLAGSKNIQYF
NA,TRBJ1-5,NA,TRBV27,TGTGCCAGCAGTTTAAGCAGGATAAGCAATCAGCCCCAGCATTTT,CASSLSRISNQPQHF
NA,TRBJ1-2,NA,TRBV7-9,TGTGCCAGCAGCTTAAGCCGTGGCTACACCTTC,CASSLSRGYTF
NA,TRBJ1-1,TRBD1,TRBV5-1,TGCGCCAGCAGCTCTAAGGGGGCGAACACTGAAGCTTTCTTT,CASSSKGANTEAFF
NA,TRBJ2-7,NA,TRBV4-2,TGTGCCAGCAGCCAATCTTCCGGGACATCAAAAAAGCAGTACTTC,CASSQSSGTSKKQYF
NA,TRBJ1-1,NA,TRBV6-5,TGTGCCAGCAGTTATGGAGGGGCCGAGACTGAAGCTTTCTTT,CASSYGGAETEAFF
NA,TRBJ2-1,TRBD2,TRBV2,TGTGCCAGCAGTGAGGTTTTGACTAGCCTCCCCCTCAATGAGCAGTTCTTC,CASSEVLTSLPLNEQFF
few,TRBJ1-5,TRBD1,TRBV4-1,TGCGCCAGCAGCCCCCCGGACAGGGGCAATCAGCCCCAGCATTTT,CASSPPDRGNQPQHF
NA,TRBJ1-2,NA,TRBV5-1,TGCGCCAGCAGACTCCTGAGGGAATCCTATGGCTACACCTTC,CASRLLRESYGYTF
NA,TRBJ1-5,NA,TRBV28,TGTGCCAGCAGTCCCCAAGGGGCCCGTGGTCAGCCCCAGCATTTT,CASSPQGARGQPQHF
NA,TRBJ1-1,NA,TRBV28,TGTGCCAGCAGTTCTTTCCCTGAAGCTTTCTTT,CASSSFPEAFF
NA,TRBJ2-1,NA,TRBV7-3,TGTGCCAGCAGCCCACAAAGCGGTGGGGAGCAGTTCTTC,CASSPQSGGEQFF
NA,TRBJ2-2,TRBD1,TRBV2,TGTGCCAGCAGGGGTTTGACAGGGGCCGGGGAGCTGTTTTTT,CASRGLTGAGELFF
NA,TRBJ1-3,NA,TRBV27,TGTGCCAGCAGTTCGACGAGAGGGCACACCATATATTTT,CASSSTRGHTIYF
NA,TRBJ1-5,TRBD1,TRBV25-1,TGTGCCAGCAGTGAAGACAGGGTGGGTAAGCCCCAGCATTTT,CASSEDRVGKPQHF
NA,TRBJ2-2,NA,TRBV2,TGTGCCAGCAGTTCGATCCCAAGGGGAGGCACCGGGGAGCTGTTTTTT,CASSSIPRGGTGELFF
NA,TRBJ1-3,TRBD1,TRBV5-1,TGCGCCAGCAGCTTGGGCGGGACAGGGGGCTCTGGAAACACCATATATTTT,CASSLGGTGGSGNTIYF
NA,TRBJ2-5,TRBD1,TRBV6-1,TGTGCCAGCAGTGAAAGGACAGGGGGAGAGACCCAGTACTTC,CASSERTGGETQYF
NA,TRBJ1-5,NA,TRBV4-1,TGCGCCAGCAGCCATGCCGGGACATTTAATCAGCCCCAGCATTTT,CASSHAGTFNQPQHF
once,TRBJ1-1,NA,TRBV7-2,TGTGCCAGCACCTCTGGCGCGGGGAACACTGAAGCTTTCTTT,CASTSGAGNTEAFF
NA,TRBJ1-1,TRBD1,TRBV18,TGTGCCAGCTCACGCCTCTACAGGGGCACTGAAGCTTTCTTT,CASSRLYRGTEAFF
once,TRBJ2-1,NA,TRBV18,TGTGCCAGCTCACCACCCCGGGGAGCTGTTCTAGCGCATTATGAGCAGTTCTTC,CASSPPRGAVLAHYEQFF
NA,TRBJ2-5,NA,TRBV7-9,TGTGCCAGCAGCTTATACGGGAGCGGGGAGACCCAGTACTTC,CASSLYGSGETQYF
NA,TRBJ2-7,NA,TRBV28,TGTGCCAGCAGTCCTGGGACTCGGGACCTCGAGCAGTACTTC,CASSPGTRDLEQYF
once,TRBJ1-1,TRBD1,TRBV28,TGTGCCAGCAGTCGTACTGGAAGGGGGCGGGTCACTGAAGCTTTCTTT,CASSRTGRGRVTEAFF
once,TRBJ2-3,NA,TRBV5-1,TGCGCCAGCAGCTTGGACCCAGGGGGCACAGATACGCAGTATTTT,CASSLDPGGTDTQYF
NA,TRBJ2-3,NA,TRBV4-3,TGCGCCAGCAGCCAAGATGGGAGGGGGTCTAGCACAGATACGCAGTATTTT,CASSQDGRGSSTDTQYF
NA,TRBJ2-1,TRBD2,TRBV9,TGTGCCAGCAGCGTAGGACTAGCGGGGAACAATGAGCAGTTCTTC,CASSVGLAGNNEQFF
NA,TRBJ2-1,TRBD1,TRBV28,TGTGCCAGCAGAGAGACAGGGAACAATGAGCAGTTCTTC,CASRETGNNEQFF
few,TRBJ1-5,TRBD1,TRBV18,TGTGCCAGCTCAGTCGGGACAGATCAGCCCCAGCATTTT,CASSVGTDQPQHF
NA,TRBJ1-5,NA,TRBV6-1,TGTGCCAGCAGTGAAGAGAGGCACAATAGCAATCAGCCCCAGCATTTT,CASSEERHNSNQPQHF
NA,TRBJ2-1,TRBD2,TRBV7-2,TGTGCCAGCAGCATACGACTTAGCGGGAGCTCCTACAATGAGCAGTTCTTC,CASSIRLSGSSYNEQFF
NA,TRBJ2-3,NA,TRBV4-1,TGCGCCAGCAGCCCACTGGGGGGTTACTTGGATACGCAGTATTTT,CASSPLGGYLDTQYF
NA,TRBJ2-2,NA,TRBV5-8,TGTGCCAGCAGCTGGGGGCTGTTCAGTACAACGAACACCGGGGAGCTGTTTTTT,CASSWGLFSTTNTGELFF
NA,TRBJ2-2,NA,TRBV5-1,TGCGCCAGCAGCTTGCAACAGCCGGACGGGGAGCTGTTTTTT,CASSLQQPDGELFF
NA,TRBJ1-1,NA,TRBV2,TGTGCCAGCAGCCGACTCCGCCTGAACACTGAAGCTTTCTTT,CASSRLRLNTEAFF
NA,TRBJ2-5,NA,TRBV14,TGTGCCAGCAGCCAAGCTGGCGGGGCCCGACTCCATTTATACTTC,CASSQAGGARLHLYF
NA,TRBJ2-2,TRBD1,TRBV5-4,TGTGCCAGCAGCGCGGACAGGAGGAACACCGGGGAGCTGTTTTTT,CASSADRRNTGELFF